This TCR beta chain is from a study of blood T cell repertoires in COVID-19 (dated by TCRdb to the early 2020s). Concerning the study at large: Samples from collaborators originated in the United States, Italy and Spain and spanned both the acute and convalescent phases of COVID-19. The prospective study material was composed of cDNA or gDNA derived from T cells, B-cell-depleted T cells, or PBMCs. Deeply sampled blood TCRbeta repertoires from subjects exposed to, actively infected with, or recovered from COVID-19 were included in the dataset. The repertoires were made available in a free public database intended to serve as a resource for research on the immune response to SARS-CoV-2. Samples were obtained from the ongoing ImmuneRACE study (first 160 participants) and from 1,254 subjects provided by 6 global collaborators. The sample metadata nearly always contained a de-identified subject ID, COVID-19 status, age in years and sex. Where available, HLA class I and class II types were obtained from metadata supplied by the sample provider rather than from assay-based typing. Beyond this particular receptor, the publication reports: The amount of clinical and demographic metadata varied by source and participant and was provided uncurated.

For this clone: Its target antigen remains unknown. Base qualities were left out, and no much larger clone turns up one base away.

Enrolling through a virtual design, the prospective study's participants ranged in age from roughly 18 to 95 years and lived across about two dozen United States geographic areas. Cohort assignment in the prospective study relied on participant-reported clinical history from a screening survey and a study questionnaire. ImmuneRACE Cohort 3 recovered participants were defined by two consecutive negative NP/OP PCR tests, healthcare professional clearance, or symptom resolution. Each participant in the prospective study had whole blood, serum and a nasopharyngeal or oropharyngeal swab collected by mobile phlebotomists. Additional blood draws and questionnaires over an approximately two-month period could optionally be provided by prospective study participants. Blood samples from the prospective study were shipped frozen or at room temperature prior to DNA extraction. There are 15 amino acids in the CDR3, from cysteine to phenylalanine inclusive. Kept here is only the CDR3 DNA, which spans 45 bases and is read in frame from base 1. Ends trimmed: V by 0 bases, J by 5 bases; bases unmatched to a gene: 6. From the germline V gene, CDR1 is SGHRS and CDR2 is YFSETQ.

TCRbeta CDR3 regions were amplified from genomic DNA using the immunoSEQ Assay, a bias-controlled multiplex PCR. The study's own analysis went as follows. The number of nucleated cells in each sample was estimated from the amplification of reference gene primers within the assay. To quantify the absolute abundance of each unique TCRbeta CDR3 rearrangement, sequence reads were collapsed and filtered. For each sample, productive Simpson clonality was calculated as the square root of Simpson's diversity index over productive rearrangements. TCRdb provides this immuneACCESS table in a form limited to in-frame rearrangements. Some clones are lacking; in checked studies, under half of them reflect an unresolved V gene, and why the rest are absent is not known. D and trimming were read from the DNA, whereas the V and J calls and clone size are those reported in that table. Recorded for this sample are about 300,000 clones; less than 85% of them occurred a single time. The ten largest clones take up about 2.5% of the sample.

This clonotype was sampled from a woman aged 45-60 years who had recovered from COVID-19. The sequence links TRBV5-1 to TRBJ2-3, with TRBD2 matching 7 junction bases. The sample consisted of PBMCs or T cells enriched from blood (not recorded which). The CDR3 region reads CASSLELARRDTQYF. The DNA is TGCGCCAGCAGCTTGGAACTAGCGAGGAGAGATACGCAGTATTTT.